The rows below give T cell receptor beta chains drawn from one sample of a study of shared clonotypes between healthy human individuals. Measured with immunoSEQ multiplex PCR; TCRdb has only the in-frame clones, and not every one. Of a few million clones in the sample, approximately 94% were seen once. Sequenced: naive CD4+ T cells sorted from blood. These receptors came from a man between 18 and 29 years old in good health. The CDR3 runs from the conserved cysteine through the conserved F or W. The order of the fields is D gene, CDR3 length, clone size, J gene, V gene, CDR3 DNA, CDR3 protein. A D gene is named only where the DNA matches it firmly. Size values are once, few and many counts, or a class for expanded clones, and some rows have none.

>TRBD1|16|NA|TRBJ1-2|TRBV4-3
TGCGCCAGCAGCCAAGATATAAGGACAGGGGCAGAAGGCTACACCTTC
CASSQDIRTGAEGYTF
>TRBD2|18|once|TRBJ2-7|TRBV5-1
TGCGCCAGCACCAAGTCCGCTAGCGGGGGGGCCATTAGCTACGAGCAGTACTTC
CASTKSASGGAISYEQYF
>NA|14|NA|TRBJ2-3|TRBV19
TGTGCCAGTAGTATAGCGGGTTGGGCAGATACGCAGTATTTT
CASSIAGWADTQYF
>NA|13|NA|TRBJ2-7|TRBV6-6
TGTGCCAGCAGCCCCGGGACAATCTACGAGCAGTACTTC
CASSPGTIYEQYF
>NA|16|NA|TRBJ2-7|TRBV5-6
TGTGCCAGCAACTCAGGGAGACAAGGGGCAACCTACGAGCAGTACTTC
CASNSGRQGATYEQYF
>NA|12|NA|TRBJ2-3|TRBV29-1
TGCAGCGTTAAAAACTTGGCAGATACGCAGTATTTT
CSVKNLADTQYF
>TRBD1|13|NA|TRBJ1-2|TRBV10-3
TGTGCCACCGGGAGGGACAGGGGGTATGGCTACACCTTC
CATGRDRGYGYTF
>NA|13|NA|TRBJ1-1|TRBV7-8
TGTGCCAGCAGCGATAGTCAGGGTTCCATGGCTTTCTTT
CASSDSQGSMAFF
>NA|14|NA|TRBJ1-3|TRBV10-3
TGTGCCATCACTGATTCTGACAAAAGGAACACCATATATTTT
CAITDSDKRNTIYF
>NA|15|NA|TRBJ1-1|TRBV4-1
TGCGCCAGCAGCCCCGGCTTGGGTTTGGGCACTGAAGCTTTCTTT
CASSPGLGLGTEAFF
>NA|14|NA|TRBJ1-4|TRBV5-1
TGCGCCAGCAGCCCGGAGGTGCAGGGGGAAAAACTGTTTTTT
CASSPEVQGEKLFF
>NA|15|NA|TRBJ2-3|TRBV5-4
TGTGCCAGCAGCTTCGGTGGAGGTAGCACAGATACGCAGTATTTT
CASSFGGGSTDTQYF
>TRBD1|13|NA|TRBJ1-4|TRBV19
TGTGCCAACTTAGGACAGGGTAACGAAAAACTGTTTTTT
CANLGQGNEKLFF
>TRBD2|17|NA|TRBJ2-3|TRBV15
TGTGCCACCAGCTCACGAAGGGGACTAGCGGACGCAGATACGCAGTATTTT
CATSSRRGLADADTQYF
>NA|15|NA|TRBJ1-2|TRBV27
TGTGCCAGCAGTTTAGATAGAGGGGCGAACTATGGCTACACCTTC
CASSLDRGANYGYTF
>TRBD2|15|NA|TRBJ2-1|TRBV2
TGTGCCAGCAGTGACTGGCGGGGGGCCTACAATGAGCAGTTCTTC
CASSDWRGAYNEQFF
>NA|15|NA|TRBJ2-1|TRBV9
TGTGCCAGCAGCCCCACAGGGAGCTCCTACAATGAGCAGTTCTTC
CASSPTGSSYNEQFF
>NA|15|NA|TRBJ2-7|TRBV27
TGTGCCAGCAGCCCTTGGGCAGGAGTTAAGGACGAGCAGTACTTC
CASSPWAGVKDEQYF
>TRBD1|14|NA|TRBJ2-2|TRBV4-1
TGCGCCAGCAGTGCCGGGACAGGGGACGGGGAGCTGTTTTTT
CASSAGTGDGELFF
>TRBD2|18|NA|TRBJ2-3|TRBV7-6
TGTGCCAGCAGCCTCCGGACTAGCGGGAGTTGGGGCACAGATACGCAGTATTTT
CASSLRTSGSWGTDTQYF
>NA|14|NA|TRBJ1-1|TRBV15
TGTGCCACCAGCAGCCCGCTCTATACGACTGAAGCTTTCTTT
CATSSPLYTTEAFF
>TRBD1|13|NA|TRBJ2-7|TRBV18
TGTGCCAGCTCACCCCGACAGGGCGACGAGCAGTACTTC
CASSPRQGDEQYF
>TRBD2|16|few|TRBJ2-1|TRBV10-1
TGCGCCAGCAGTGAAGGGACTAGCGGGAACTACAATGAGCAGTTCTTC
CASSEGTSGNYNEQFF
>TRBD1|16|NA|TRBJ1-1|TRBV10-1
TGCGCCAGCCTCCGGGACAGGGTTGTGATGAACACTGAAGCTTTCTTT
CASLRDRVVMNTEAFF
>NA|16|NA|TRBJ2-5|TRBV5-5
TGTGCCAGCAGCTTGAACGCCGGATTAGGGCAAGAGACCCAGTACTTC
CASSLNAGLGQETQYF
>NA|14|NA|TRBJ1-5|TRBV10-2
TGCGCCAGCAGCTTCGACAGTTTCAATCAGCCCCAGCATTTT
CASSFDSFNQPQHF
>NA|13|NA|TRBJ1-2|TRBV2
TGTGCCAGCAGTGAAACGGGGTTTGGTGGCTACACCTTC
CASSETGFGGYTF
>NA|13|NA|TRBJ1-2|TRBV6-1
TGTGCCAGCAGGGACACCTCTAACTATGGCTACACCTTC
CASRDTSNYGYTF